Sequencing of this T cell receptor beta chain was carried out in a study of cytomegalovirus exposure and HLA in healthy donors. The study's findings and limits: Reportedly, TCR beta sequences accurately predicted HLA-A and HLA-B alleles in most subjects. TRBV6-2, TRBV6-3 and other indistinguishable V segments were excluded.

Germline V lookup: CDR1 MDHEN, CDR2 SYDVKM. Trimming cost V 7 bases and J 8 bases, with 19 bases left between them. CDR3 length: 14 amino acids. PCR amplification relied on 60 Vbeta primers (plus 13 Jbeta primers). The protocol was immunoSEQ multiplex PCR, while the TCRdb copy is restricted to in-frame clones and leaves out a portion. This sample carries 170,000 or so clones, around four fifths of them seen once, and the ten largest clones take 1.6%. This clone was found once. The antigen is not known. This sequence originates from a man between 50 and 59 years old in good health and CMV-seronegative. The chain has TRBV28 and TRBJ2-3; TRBD2 might be the D (5 bases). The sample taken for sequencing was PBMCs. CDR3 region: CASISASVGGTQYF. The CDR3 DNA reads as TGTGCCAGCATTAGCGCTTCAGTCGGTGGTACGCAGTATTTT.